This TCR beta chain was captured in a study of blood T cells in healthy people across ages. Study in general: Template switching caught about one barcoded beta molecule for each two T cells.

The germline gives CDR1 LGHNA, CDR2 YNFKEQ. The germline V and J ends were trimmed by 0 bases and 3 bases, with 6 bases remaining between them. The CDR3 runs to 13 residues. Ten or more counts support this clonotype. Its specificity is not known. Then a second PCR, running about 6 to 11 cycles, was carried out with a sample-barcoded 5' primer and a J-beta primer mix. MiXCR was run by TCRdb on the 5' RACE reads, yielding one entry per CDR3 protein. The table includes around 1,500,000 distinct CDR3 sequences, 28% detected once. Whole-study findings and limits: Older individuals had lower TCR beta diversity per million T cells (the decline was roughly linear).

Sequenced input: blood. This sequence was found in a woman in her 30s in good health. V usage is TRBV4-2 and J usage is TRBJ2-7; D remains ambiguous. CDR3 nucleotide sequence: TGTGCCAGCAGCCAAGATCAAATCTACGAGCAGTACTTC. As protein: CASSQDQIYEQYF.